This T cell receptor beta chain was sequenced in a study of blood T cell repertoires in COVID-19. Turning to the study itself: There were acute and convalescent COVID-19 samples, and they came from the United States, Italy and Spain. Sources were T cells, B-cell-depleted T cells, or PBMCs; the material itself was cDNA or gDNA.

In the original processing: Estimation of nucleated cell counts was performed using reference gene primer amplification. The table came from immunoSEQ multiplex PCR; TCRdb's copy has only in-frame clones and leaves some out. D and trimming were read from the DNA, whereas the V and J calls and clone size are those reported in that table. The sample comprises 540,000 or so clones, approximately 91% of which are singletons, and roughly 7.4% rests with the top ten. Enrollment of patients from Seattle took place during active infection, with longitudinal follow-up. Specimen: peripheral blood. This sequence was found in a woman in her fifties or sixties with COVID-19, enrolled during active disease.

This CDR3 reads CASSSRRSRQGPTSTYGYTF. The CDR3 DNA reads as TGCGCCAGCAGCTCCCGCCGATCTAGACAGGGTCCCACCTCCACCTATGGCTACACCTTC. The V call is TRBV5-1, the J call TRBJ1-2; 7 nucleotides agree with TRBD1. V dropped 3 bases and J dropped 4; count of bases not matched to a gene: 24. This CDR3 has 20 residues. Germline V gene data show CDR1 as SGHRS and CDR2 as YFSETQ.